The rows below give T cell receptor beta chains drawn from one sample of a study of spatial heterogeneity in lung cancer. TCRdb re-analysed the 5' RACE reads in MiXCR, keeping a single row per CDR3 protein. The sample shows 50,000 to 65,000 distinct CDR3 sequences, around 8.4% of them seen only once. Specimen: PBMCs, collected at surgery. These receptors were collected from a female donor with early-stage non-small cell lung cancer. The CDR3 runs from the conserved cysteine through the conserved F or W. The order of the fields is J gene, V gene, clone size, D gene, CDR3 DNA, CDR3 protein. The D gene is left open where the match is weak. Size values are once, few and many counts, or a class for expanded clones, and some rows have none.

j_gene: TRBJ1-2; v_gene: TRBV6-5; abundance: many; d_gene: TRBD1; CDR3nt: TGTGCCAGCAGTTATGGGACAGACGGCTACACCTTC; CDR3aa: CASSYGTDGYTF
j_gene: TRBJ2-2; v_gene: TRBV27; abundance: few; d_gene: NA; CDR3nt: TGTGCCAGCAGTCCCGGACAGCCTCTAAGGGAGCTGTTTTTT; CDR3aa: CASSPGQPLRELFF
j_gene: TRBJ2-1; v_gene: TRBV7-3; abundance: NA; d_gene: NA; CDR3nt: TGTGCCAGCAGCGCCCTAACGGGGCTTTACAATGAGCAGTTCTTC; CDR3aa: CASSALTGLYNEQFF
j_gene: TRBJ1-2; v_gene: TRBV7-9; abundance: NA; d_gene: TRBD1; CDR3nt: TGTGCCAGCAGCAGGTTACAGGGGGATAACTATGGCTACACCTTC; CDR3aa: CASSRLQGDNYGYTF
j_gene: TRBJ1-1; v_gene: TRBV30; abundance: NA; d_gene: NA; CDR3nt: TGTGCCTGCCAAGGCCGGCAATTCGGAGCTTTCTTT; CDR3aa: CACQGRQFGAFF
j_gene: TRBJ2-1; v_gene: TRBV5-1; abundance: many; d_gene: TRBD2; CDR3nt: TGCGCCAGCAGCTCTAGCGGGGGGATGGACAATGAGCAGTTCTTC; CDR3aa: CASSSSGGMDNEQFF
j_gene: TRBJ2-1; v_gene: TRBV12-3/TRBV12-4; abundance: NA; d_gene: TRBD2; CDR3nt: TGTGCCAGCAGGACCGGGACTAGCGGGTACAATGAGCAGTTCTTC; CDR3aa: CASRTGTSGYNEQFF
j_gene: TRBJ1-2; v_gene: TRBV20-1; abundance: few; d_gene: NA; CDR3nt: TGCAGTGCTAGAGATAATGCAGGACACCCCTCCAACTATGGCTACACCTTC; CDR3aa: CSARDNAGHPSNYGYTF
j_gene: TRBJ2-6; v_gene: TRBV7-2; abundance: few; d_gene: TRBD1; CDR3nt: TGTGCCAGCAGCTCGGGACAGTCCTCTGGGGCCAACGTCCTGACTTTC; CDR3aa: CASSSGQSSGANVLTF
j_gene: TRBJ2-7; v_gene: TRBV28; abundance: many; d_gene: NA; CDR3nt: TGTGCCAGCAGTTTCATCCATGGGTCTGTGGGCGAGCAGTACTTC; CDR3aa: CASSFIHGSVGEQYF
j_gene: TRBJ2-5; v_gene: TRBV7-9; abundance: few; d_gene: NA; CDR3nt: TGTGCCAGCAGCTTATTGAGGGTTGGAGAGACCCAGTACTTC; CDR3aa: CASSLLRVGETQYF
j_gene: TRBJ2-3; v_gene: TRBV7-2; abundance: medium-sized; d_gene: NA; CDR3nt: TGTGCCAGCAGGCCTGTCGCAGATACGCAGTATTTT; CDR3aa: CASRPVADTQYF